A single sample is the source of the 11 T cell receptor beta chains below, sequenced in a study of breast tumors, draining lymph nodes, adjacent tissues. From the multiplex PCR reads, TCRdb called clonotypes with MiXCR, one entry per CDR3 protein. Of 150,000 to 250,000 distinct CDR3 sequences listed, roughly 31% are singletons. The lymph nodes were axillary draining lymph nodes from breast cancer patients. The sample was axillary lymph node tissue. The receptors stem from a female donor with breast cancer. Some clones in this sample may be carry-over from other donors' samples.

The rearrangement joins TRBV25-1 to TRBJ1-5; possibly TRBD1 for D (5 bases). The CDR3 loop spans 14 amino acids. Germline V gene lookup returns CDR1 MGHDK and CDR2 SYGVNS. Trimming cost V 4 bases and J 4 bases, with 11 bases left between them. CDR3 sequence: CASSARDVNQPQHF. For the CDR3, the DNA is TGTGCCAGCAGTGCGAGGGACGTTAATCAGCCCCAGCATTTT.

This clonotype appeared many times. The rearrangement uses TRBV19 and TRBJ2-1, with 10 bases aligning to TRBD2. V lost 7 bases, J lost 2 bases, and 5 bases stayed unmatched. The CDR3 runs 15 residues. Germline V gene sequence: CDR1 LNHDA, CDR2 SQIVND (reference sequence). CDR3 protein: CASKLLAGAYNEQFF. The CDR3 nucleotides read TGTGCCAGTAAACTTCTAGCGGGGGCCTACAATGAGCAGTTCTTC.

This chain joins TRBV5-5 and TRBJ2-7; 7 bases line up with TRBD1. Germline CDR1 SGHKS, CDR2 YYEKEE (reference sequence). V dropped 4 bases and J dropped 3; count of bases not matched to a gene: 10. CDR3 length: 15 amino acids. The CDR3 protein is CASSKNPGQNYEQYF. The CDR3 DNA is TGTGCCAGCAGCAAAAACCCGGGACAGAACTACGAGCAGTACTTC.

A remark on this clonotype: The junction departs from the called germline gene at one end, perhaps through a read error. The rearrangement uses TRBV2 and TRBJ1-5; D perhaps matches TRBD1 (5 bases). The CDR3 extends over 9 amino acids. Germline CDR1 SNHLY, CDR2 FYNNEI. The CDR3 DNA reads as TGTGCCAGCAGTGGGCCCCGGGGGTTT. Protein product: CASSGPRGF.

The chain is built from TRBV6-5 and TRBJ1-5, with 8 nucleotides matching TRBD1. This CDR3 spans 16 amino acids. Per germline, CDR1 MNHEY and CDR2 SVGAGI. V was clipped by 5 bases and J by 11 bases; unmatched bases: 17. The DNA of the CDR3 is TGTGCCAGCAGTCACACCGGACAGGGCGGGTCAGAGACCCAGCATTTT. Translating it yields CASSHTGQGGSETQHF.

This clonotype was seen many times. The V gene is TRBV28, the J gene TRBJ2-7; no firm D call. Germline V lookup: CDR1 MDHEN, CDR2 SYDVKM. Trimming took 3 bases from V and 3 from J, leaving 6 bases between them. The CDR3 sequence is 12 residues long. The CDR3 DNA reads as TGTGCCAGCAGTTTGTTGGGCTACGAGCAGTACTTC. This gives the protein CASSLLGYEQYF.

Note on this clonotype: Since a much larger clone is just one base distant, this may be a read error. The rearrangement uses TRBV12-3 or TRBV12-4 and TRBJ2-1; 10 bases are a match to TRBD2. The CDR3 covers 14 residues. V was clipped by 3 bases and J by 7 bases; unmatched bases: 3. The chain's CDR3 is CASSFSGGENEQFF. For the CDR3, the DNA is TGTGCCAGCAGTTTCAGCGGGGGGGAGAATGAGCAGTTCTTC.

This clonotype was seen many times. The genes are TRBV5-1 and TRBJ2-3; no reliable D call. The CDR3 loop spans 13 amino acids. V lost 0 bases and J 5 bases, leaving 7 bases between the germline ends. In germline, CDR1 is SGHRS, CDR2 YFSETQ. The CDR3 here is CASSLVPGDTQYF. The CDR3 DNA is TGCGCCAGCAGCTTGGTTCCTGGAGATACGCAGTATTTT. The variable domain in full, with the rest retrieved from reference TRBV5-1 and TRBJ2-3, is KAGVTQTPRYLIKTRGQQVTLSCSPISGHRSVSWYQQTPGQGLQFLFEYFSETQRNKGNFPGRFSGRQFSNSRSEMNVSTLELGDSALYLCASSLVPGDTQYFGPGTRLTVL.

This clonotype occurred many times. Here the CDR3 DNA reads TGTGCCAGCAGCTTACTTGAAGGGAAACTGTTTTTT. Amino acid sequence: CASSLLEGKLFF. This sequence joins TRBV3-1 and TRBJ1-4; D ambiguous. V was cut by 5 bases and J by 11 bases, with 12 bases left in between. The CDR3 runs 12 residues. From germline, CDR1 is LGHDT and CDR2 YNNKEL (reference sequence).

This clonotype came up many times. The chain combines TRBV11-2 with TRBJ2-6, with D unresolved. CDR1 is SGHAT, CDR2 FQNNGV, per germline. V lost 4 bases to trimming and J lost 0 bases, with 10 bases between them. This CDR3 has 16 amino acids. The CDR3 loop reads CASSSQRSSGANVLTF. DNA for the CDR3: TGTGCCAGCAGCTCCCAGAGGAGCTCTGGGGCCAACGTCCTGACTTTC.

This clonotype was seen ten or more times. The chain employs TRBV13 and TRBJ2-7; TRBD2 aligns across 10 bases. CDR3 length: 15 residues. The V gene's germline CDR1 is PRHDT and CDR2 FYEKMQ (reference sequence). V shed 5 bases and J 2 bases; nucleotides not matched to a gene: 6. The CDR3 DNA follows: TGTGCCAGCAGCCCCCGGACTAGCGGCACCTACGAGCAGTACTTC. As protein: CASSPRTSGTYEQYF.